The 9 T cell receptor beta chains in this list originate from one sample, sequenced in a study of T cells in Graves' hyperthyroidism and ophthalmopathy. From RNA transcripts, TCR beta CDR3 regions were amplified. RT-PCR in the first round (using the HTBI primer set) targeted the TCR CDR3. TCRdb re-derived calls from the multiplex PCR reads in MiXCR, one entry per CDR3 protein. This sample has around 700,000 distinct CDR3 sequences; around 40% occur once, and the top ten carry 31%. The source material was blood. The receptors here all came from a woman in her thirties or forties with Graves' hyperthyroidism.

V usage is TRBV4-3 and J usage is TRBJ1-2, with D tentatively TRBD1 (5 bases). Germline V lookup: CDR1 LGHNA, CDR2 YSLEER. V was pared by 2 bases and J by 8 bases, with 18 bases between. The CDR3 runs to 15 residues. CDR3 bases: TGCGCCAGCAGCCAACCGCTGGGGCGGATAGGGGGCTACACCTTC. Encoded protein: CASSQPLGRIGGYTF.

The V and J genes are TRBV7-3 and TRBJ2-5; TRBD1 is a possible D gene (6 bases). Trimming cost V 3 bases and J 11 bases, with 13 bases left between them. The CDR3 extends over 12 amino acids. Germline V lookup: CDR1 SGHTA, CDR2 FQGTGA. The CDR3 nucleotides read TGTGCCAGCAGCTTCACAGGGAAAGAACAGTACTTC. It specifies CASSFTGKEQYF.

The rearrangement uses TRBV5-1 and TRBJ1-2; 7 positions match TRBD1. V shed 6 bases, J shed 7 bases, and the junction held 15 bases outside the gene matches. CDR3 length: 15 amino acids. The germline V gene encodes CDR1 SGHRS and CDR2 YFSETQ. This CDR3 is CASNSSTGTEVGYTF. Written as DNA, the CDR3 is TGCGCCAGCAACTCGAGCACCGGGACAGAGGTTGGCTACACCTTC.

This clonotype has more than one count but fewer than ten. The V and J genes are TRBV6-5 and TRBJ1-6; D is perhaps TRBD1 (6 bases). Germline V CDR1 and CDR2: MNHEY, SVGAGI. The ends were cut back, 7 bases at V and 4 bases at J, with 14 bases in the middle. The CDR3 extends over 15 amino acids. The CDR3 DNA reads as TGTGCCAGCATTTCCGGGGGCTTGTATAATTCACCCCTCCACTTT. Protein product: CASISGGLYNSPLHF.

This clonotype was observed a few times. The J gene is TRBJ1-5, the V gene TRBV5-6; tentative D call: TRBD1 (5 bases). Germline V CDR1 and CDR2: SGHDT, YYEEEE. CDR3 size: 17 residues. The V gene lost 0 bases and the J gene lost 3 bases, with 16 bases spanning the gap. CDR3 in amino acids: CASSLAGGVIVNQPQHF. The CDR3 region has the DNA TGTGCCAGCAGCTTGGCCGGGGGGGTTATCGTCAATCAGCCCCAGCATTTT.

This clonotype occurred many times. This sequence joins TRBV10-3 and TRBJ1-5; TRBD1 matches at 7 bases. The CDR3 loop spans 15 amino acids. CDR1 is ENHRY and CDR2 is SYGVKD in the germline V gene. In DNA form, the CDR3 reads TGTGGCACCAGGCCAGGGACAGCTAGCAATCAGCCCCAGCATTTT. It is translated as CGTRPGTASNQPQHF.

Concerning this clonotype: This may be a read error, as it is one base from a much larger clone. The rearrangement joins TRBV24-1 to TRBJ1-4; no definite D call. This CDR3 has 12 amino acids. The germline V gene encodes CDR1 KGHDR and CDR2 SFDVKD. V lost 4 bases, J lost 10 bases, and 9 bases lay in between. The CDR3 DNA follows: TGTGCCACCAGTGAGGGAGGAGGAAAACTGTTTTTT. This sequence encodes CATSEGGGKLFF.

The chain employs TRBV28 and TRBJ1-2, with D tentatively TRBD1 (6 bases). V dropped 6 bases and J dropped 4 bases, with 12 bases sitting between them. From germline, CDR1 is MDHEN and CDR2 SYDVKM. The CDR3 sequence is 13 residues long. The CDR3 reads CASRTGLGYGYTF. DNA for the CDR3: TGTGCCAGCAGAACAGGGCTCGGCTATGGCTACACCTTC.

The chain employs TRBV6-1 and TRBJ2-2, with no clear D. Trimming took 7 bases from V and 0 from J, leaving 12 bases between them. Germline loops: CDR1 MNHNS, CDR2 SASEGT. The CDR3 is 15 residues long. CDR3 region: CASNPDPANTGELFF. The CDR3 DNA reads TGTGCCAGCAACCCAGACCCCGCGAACACCGGGGAGCTGTTTTTT.